One sample yielded the 9 T cell receptor beta chains listed below, sequenced in a study of early T cells in non-severe SARS-CoV-2 infection. TCRdb re-called the 5' RACE reads with MiXCR, one entry per CDR3 protein. This table has 37,000 or so distinct CDR3 sequences, approximately 6.1% appearing once. Sample: whole blood. The receptor set was obtained from an adult who was a healthcare worker with PCR-confirmed SARS-CoV-2 infection or an uninfected control (not recorded which).

This clonotype was found many times. The CDR3 DNA follows: TGTGCCAGCAAGCTAGCGGGAGAAGCGGATGAGCAGTTCTTC. This translates into CASKLAGEADEQFF. This sequence joins TRBV7-6 and TRBJ2-1; 10 bases match TRBD2. Germline CDR1 SGHVS, CDR2 FNYEAQ. V gave up 7 bases and J gave up 8 bases; unmatched junction bases: 8. The CDR3 spans 14 residues.

This clonotype was seen many times. The chain carries TRBV10-2 and TRBJ1-2; 10 bases agree with TRBD1. This CDR3 has 16 residues. Germline V gene lookup returns CDR1 WSHSY and CDR2 SAAADI. J lost 7 bases, V lost 0 bases, and 8 bases had no gene match. The CDR3 DNA is TGCGCCAGCAGTGAGTCAAAGGGACAGGGGATTGCTGGCTACACCTTC. Translation: CASSESKGQGIAGYTF.

This clonotype was counted many times. The junction differs from germline at one of its ends, possibly a read error. The V gene is TRBV12-3 or TRBV12-4, the J gene TRBJ2-7; the D is unclear. The length of the CDR3 is 14 residues. The CDR3 loop reads CAGSLVGGTYEQYF. CDR3 sequence (DNA): TGTGCCGGCAGTTTAGTGGGCGGAACCTACGAGCAGTACTTC.

This clonotype was found many times. The chain carries TRBV11-2 and TRBJ1-4, with D possibly being TRBD1 (6 bases). V dropped 5 bases and J dropped 2 bases, with 15 bases sitting between them. Germline V gene data show CDR1 as SGHAT and CDR2 as FQNNGV. The CDR3 sequence is 16 residues long. The CDR3 is CASSLTGGGTNEKLFF. CDR3 DNA: TGTGCCAGCAGCCTCACAGGAGGGGGGACTAATGAAAAACTGTTTTTT. The full variable domain, with the rest looked up from reference TRBV11-2 and TRBJ1-4, is EAGVAQSPRYKIIEKRQSVAFWCNPISGHATLYWYQQILGQGPKLLIQFQNNGVVDDSQLPKDRFSAERLKGVDSTLKIQPAKLEDSAVYLCASSLTGGGTNEKLFFGSGTQLSVL.

The chain carries TRBV16 and TRBJ2-5; unclear D gene. The germline gives CDR1 KGHSY, CDR2 FQNENV. V was cut by 2 bases and J by 5 bases, with 9 bases left in between. CDR3 length: 13 residues. CDR3 bases: TGTGCCAGCAGCCAAGGAGCGAGTGAGACCCAGTACTTC. Translation gives CASSQGASETQYF.

This clonotype has a count of ten or more. The CDR3 region is CASSLGGHSTDTQYF. CDR3 DNA sequence: TGTGCCAGCAGCTTAGGAGGGCATAGCACAGATACGCAGTATTTT. V and J are TRBV11-2 and TRBJ2-3, with a tentative D call TRBD2 (5 bases). CDR3 length: 15 amino acids. Between the trimmed V and J ends, which lost 1 base and 0 bases, there was a span of 8 bases. CDR1 is SGHAT, CDR2 FQNNGV, per germline.

This clonotype was seen a single time. This may arise from a read error, as a much more abundant clone is one base away. The rearrangement links TRBV2 to TRBJ2-3, with 10 bases matching TRBD2. Germline assignment: CDR1 SNHLY and CDR2 FYNNEI. CDR3 size: 15 residues. Here the CDR3 DNA reads TGTGCCAGCAGTACGCTAGCGGGAGTAACAGAAACGCAGTATTTT. Amino acids: CASSTLAGVTETQYF.

This clonotype was counted many times. The chain links TRBV6-1 to TRBJ2-7, with 11 positions matching TRBD2. CDR3 length equals 15 residues. Germline V gene sequence: CDR1 MNHNS, CDR2 SASEGT. V shed 1 base, J shed 7 bases, and the junction held 6 bases outside the gene matches. CDR3: CASSEGLAGGMEQYF. The CDR3 nucleotides read TGTGCCAGCAGTGAAGGTCTAGCGGGAGGTATGGAGCAGTACTTC.

This clonotype showed up many times. The chain joins TRBV20-1 to TRBJ1-1, with TRBD1 matching over 10 bases. CDR1 is DFQATT, CDR2 SNEGSKA, per germline (reference sequence). This CDR3 is 13 amino acids long. With 4 bases clipped from V and 11 bases from J, the junction kept 10 bases outside the gene matches. CDR3 DNA sequence: TGCAGTGCTACCACCGGGACAGGGGAAGTGGCTTTCTTT. It encodes CSATTGTGEVAFF.